The entry below gives a single T cell receptor beta chain sequence along with its context. Its antigen is still unknown. The data derive from a study of T cell clonotyping in hematopoietic cell transplantation. The sample's time point: recipient sample about 28 days before transplant, after cytoreduction. Recipients were bled about 28 days pretransplant and at posttransplant days 30, 100, 180. General study findings and limits: At the given depth, recipient repertoires were over 95% de novo clonotypes.

Sequenced by immunoSEQ multiplex PCR; TCRdb stores in-frame clones only, minus some. The sample includes tens of thousands of clones, about 96% of them seen just once. The origin of this receptor is a woman aged 50 to 60 with acute myeloid leukemia. Some clones in this sample may be carry-over from other donors' samples. The sequences come from peripheral blood mononuclear cells, collected before stem cell transplant.

The CDR3 loop is CASRPSAYEQYF. CDR3 nucleotide sequence: TGTGCCAGCAGACCTTCTGCCTACGAGCAGTACTTC. The J gene is TRBJ2-7, the V gene TRBV27, with D unresolved. Between the trimmed V and J ends, which lost 6 bases and 2 bases, there was a span of 8 bases. Germline V gene data show CDR1 as MNHEY and CDR2 as SMNVEV (reference sequence). The CDR3 is made up of 12 amino acids.